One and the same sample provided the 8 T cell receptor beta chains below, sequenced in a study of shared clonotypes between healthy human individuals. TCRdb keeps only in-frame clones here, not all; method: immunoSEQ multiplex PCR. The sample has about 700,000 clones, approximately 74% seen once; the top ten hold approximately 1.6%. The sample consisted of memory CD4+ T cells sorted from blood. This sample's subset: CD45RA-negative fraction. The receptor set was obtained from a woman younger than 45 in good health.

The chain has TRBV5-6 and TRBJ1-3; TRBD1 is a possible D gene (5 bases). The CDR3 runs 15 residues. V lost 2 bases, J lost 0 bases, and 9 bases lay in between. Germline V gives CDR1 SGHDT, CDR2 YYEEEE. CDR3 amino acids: CASSLTGSSGNTIYF. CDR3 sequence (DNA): TGTGCCAGCAGCTTAACAGGCAGCTCTGGAAACACCATATATTTT.

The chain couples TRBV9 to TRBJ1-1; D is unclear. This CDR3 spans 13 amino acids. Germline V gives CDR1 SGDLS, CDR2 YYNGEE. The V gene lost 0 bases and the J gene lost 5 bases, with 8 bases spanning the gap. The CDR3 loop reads CASSVGRTTEAFF. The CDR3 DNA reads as TGTGCCAGCAGCGTAGGAAGAACTACTGAAGCTTTCTTT.

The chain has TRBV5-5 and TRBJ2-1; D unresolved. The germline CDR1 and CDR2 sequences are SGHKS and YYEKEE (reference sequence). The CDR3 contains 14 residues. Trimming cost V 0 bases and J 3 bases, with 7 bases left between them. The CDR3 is CASSLVAGYNEQFF. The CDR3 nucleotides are TGTGCCAGCAGCTTGGTGGCTGGCTACAATGAGCAGTTCTTC. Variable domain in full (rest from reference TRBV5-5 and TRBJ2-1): DAGVTQSPTHLIKTRGQQVTLRCSPISGHKSVSWYQQVLGQGPQFIFQYYEKEERGRGNFPDRFSARQFPNYSSELNVNALLLGDSALYLCASSLVAGYNEQFFGPGTRLTVL.

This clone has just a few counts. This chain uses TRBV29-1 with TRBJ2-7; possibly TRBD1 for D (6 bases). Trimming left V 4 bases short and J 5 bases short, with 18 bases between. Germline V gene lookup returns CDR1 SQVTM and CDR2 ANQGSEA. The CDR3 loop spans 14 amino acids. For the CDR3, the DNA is TGCAGCGTTGGATCCGGACAGTCTAGAGACGAGCAGTACTTC. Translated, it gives CSVGSGQSRDEQYF.

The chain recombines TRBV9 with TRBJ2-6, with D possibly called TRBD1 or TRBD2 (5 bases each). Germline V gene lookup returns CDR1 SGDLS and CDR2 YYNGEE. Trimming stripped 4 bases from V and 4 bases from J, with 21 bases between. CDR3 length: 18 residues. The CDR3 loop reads CASSPRGQGELGANVLTF. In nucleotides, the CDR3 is TGTGCCAGCAGCCCCCGGGGCCAGGGAGAACTAGGGGCCAACGTCCTGACTTTC.

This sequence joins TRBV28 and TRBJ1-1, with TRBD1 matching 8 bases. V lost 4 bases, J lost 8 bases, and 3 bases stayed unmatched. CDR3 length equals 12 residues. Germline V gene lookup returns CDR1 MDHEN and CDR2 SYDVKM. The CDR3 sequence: CASSSDREEAFF. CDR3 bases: TGTGCCAGCAGTTCGGACAGGGAGGAAGCTTTCTTT.

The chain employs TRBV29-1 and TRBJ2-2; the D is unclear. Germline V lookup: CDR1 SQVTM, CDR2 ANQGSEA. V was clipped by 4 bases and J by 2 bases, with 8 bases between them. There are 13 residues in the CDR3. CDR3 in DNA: TGCAGCGTTGGGGGTTACAACACCGGGGAGCTGTTTTTT. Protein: CSVGGYNTGELFF.

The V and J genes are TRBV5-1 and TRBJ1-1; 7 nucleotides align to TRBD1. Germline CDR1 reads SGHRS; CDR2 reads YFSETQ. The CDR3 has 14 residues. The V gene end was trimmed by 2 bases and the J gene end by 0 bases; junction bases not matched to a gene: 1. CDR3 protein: CASSFGTVNTEAFF. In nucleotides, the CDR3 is TGCGCCAGCAGCTTCGGGACAGTGAACACTGAAGCTTTCTTT.